A single sample gave rise to the 3 T cell receptor beta chains below, sequenced in a study of identical twins. TCRdb re-called the 5' RACE reads through MiXCR, storing one row per CDR3 protein. Among about 520,000 distinct CDR3 sequences listed, 20% to 25% were seen once. The data also belong to a second study, concerning T cells expressing NK-cell markers.

The sequenced sample consisted of CD4+ T cells sorted from blood. The receptors stem from a woman younger than 35 in good health.

A few counts support this clonotype. V gene TRBV6-1 combines with J gene TRBJ1-5; the match to TRBD1 covers 7 bases. Per germline, CDR1 MNHNS and CDR2 SASEGT. The CDR3 length is 15 residues. Unmatched junction bases numbered 3, after V lost 4 bases and J lost 0 bases. CDR3 DNA sequence: TGTGCCAGCAGTGGACAGGGAAATAGCAATCAGCCCCAGCATTTT. Amino acid sequence: CASSGQGNSNQPQHF.

This clonotype was seen a few times. The genes are TRBV6-1 and TRBJ2-1; 11 nucleotides line up with TRBD2. This CDR3 has 16 amino acids. The germline CDR1 and CDR2 sequences are MNHNS and SASEGT. V dropped 1 base and J dropped 7; count of bases not matched to a gene: 6. CDR3 coding DNA: TGTGCCAGCAGTGAAGAGGTAGCGGGGGGGGGAAATGAGCAGTTCTTC. Amino acids: CASSEEVAGGGNEQFF.

This chain connects TRBV27 to TRBJ1-1, with D unresolved. The length of the CDR3 is 13 residues. Trimming removed 0 bases at V and 11 bases at J, with 13 bases between. The germline V gene has CDR1 MNHEY and CDR2 SMNVEV (reference sequence). The CDR3 DNA follows: TGTGCCAGCAGTTTATCGAGGGATGCTCGGGCTTTCTTT. Protein sequence: CASSLSRDARAFF.